The rows below give T cell receptor beta chains drawn from one sample of a study of blood T cells in healthy people across ages. TCRdb fed the 5' RACE reads into MiXCR, producing one record per CDR3 protein. The sample has hundreds of thousands of distinct CDR3 sequences, around 24% seen once. The sample was also reused in another study, on T cells of mothers and their children.

The sample consisted of blood. These receptors were collected from a boy aged 5-17 years in good health. Both conserved end residues are part of each CDR3. The order of the fields is V gene, D gene, J gene, clone size, CDR3 DNA, CDR3 protein. D genes are given only for firm matches. The size of a clone is reported for some rows only, either as once, few or many, or as a class for expanded clones.

V: TRBV6-1; D: TRBD2; J: TRBJ2-5; size: NA; DNA: TGTGCCAGCAGTGAAGCAACTAGCGAGTTCTTC; CDR3: CASSEATSEFF
V: TRBV5-1; D: TRBD2; J: TRBJ2-7; size: few; DNA: TGCGCCAGCAGCACGGGACTAGCAAGTTCCTACGAGCAGTACTTC; CDR3: CASSTGLASSYEQYF
V: TRBV4-1; D: NA; J: TRBJ2-5; size: NA; DNA: TGCGCCAGCAGCCAAGATTGGGGGCTGGGGTTTGGAGAGACCCAGTACTTC; CDR3: CASSQDWGLGFGETQYF
V: TRBV4-1; D: TRBD1; J: TRBJ2-1; size: NA; DNA: TGCGCCAGCAGCCATTGGGGGTCCCGGGACAGGAGTCTCTTC; CDR3: CASSHWGSRDRSLF
V: TRBV29-1; D: NA; J: TRBJ1-2; size: NA; DNA: TGCAGCGTTGGCGGGAGTAACAGGGAGGGCTATGGCTACACCTTC; CDR3: CSVGGSNREGYGYTF
V: TRBV4-3; D: TRBD2; J: TRBJ2-7; size: NA; DNA: TGCGCCAGCAGCCAAGACCTAGCGGGAGGATCCTACGAGCAGTACTTC; CDR3: CASSQDLAGGSYEQYF
V: TRBV28; D: TRBD1; J: TRBJ2-3; size: NA; DNA: TGTGCCAGCAGTTCCACGGGACAGGGAATGGATACGCAGTATTTT; CDR3: CASSSTGQGMDTQYF
V: TRBV7-9; D: TRBD1; J: TRBJ2-3; size: NA; DNA: TGTGCCAGCAGCGCAGAAGGGGACAGGGGTTGGAATACGCAGTATTTT; CDR3: CASSAEGDRGWNTQYF
V: TRBV21-1; D: NA; J: TRBJ2-5; size: NA; DNA: TGTGCCAGCGGACGGAATATTGGCGACAGGGGCCAAGAGACCCAGTACTTC; CDR3: CASGRNIGDRGQETQYF
V: TRBV7-2; D: NA; J: TRBJ1-2; size: NA; DNA: TGTGCCAGCAACCCGGGACGGTCCTATGGCTACACCTTC; CDR3: CASNPGRSYGYTF
V: TRBV4-1; D: NA; J: TRBJ1-2; size: many; DNA: TGCGCCAGCAGCCAAGCTCCATCGACAGGCCCTTTGCGCTATGGCTACACCTTC; CDR3: CASSQAPSTGPLRYGYTF
V: TRBV28; D: TRBD1; J: TRBJ2-1; size: NA; DNA: TGTGCCAGCAGTTTAATGTGGGTAGTCCCCGGTCAGGGGGCCTACAATGAGCAGTTCTTC; CDR3: CASSLMWVVPGQGAYNEQFF
V: TRBV5-1; D: NA; J: TRBJ1-5; size: NA; DNA: TGCGCCAGCAGCTTGAGGGGTCTCAGTCACCAGCCCCAGCATTTT; CDR3: CASSLRGLSHQPQHF
V: TRBV29-1; D: NA; J: TRBJ2-5; size: NA; DNA: TGCAGCGTTCGCCGCAACACAGGGTCGTACCAAGAGACCCAGTACTTC; CDR3: CSVRRNTGSYQETQYF
V: TRBV4-3; D: NA; J: TRBJ1-2; size: few; DNA: TGCGCCAGCAGCCAAGAACTTACAGGGATATGGAACTATGGCTACACCTTC; CDR3: CASSQELTGIWNYGYTF
V: TRBV7-2; D: NA; J: TRBJ2-1; size: once; DNA: TGTGCCAGCAGCCCGGGACATTTAAACTCCTACAATGAGCAGTTCTTC; CDR3: CASSPGHLNSYNEQFF
V: TRBV4-3; D: NA; J: TRBJ2-5; size: NA; DNA: TGCGCCAGCAGCCCGGTGGGGGCCTCCCGTGTTGAGACCCAGTACTTC; CDR3: CASSPVGASRVETQYF
V: TRBV7-2; D: TRBD1; J: TRBJ2-7; size: NA; DNA: TGCGCCAGCAGCAACCGGGACAGGGACAGCTACGAGCAGTACTTC; CDR3: CASSNRDRDSYEQYF
V: TRBV7-8; D: NA; J: TRBJ2-2; size: NA; DNA: TGTGCCAGCAGATTTGAGCGGGTGTTTACCGGGGAGCTGTTTTTT; CDR3: CASRFERVFTGELFF
V: TRBV12-3/TRBV12-4; D: NA; J: TRBJ1-3; size: few; DNA: TGTGCCAGCAGTTTCGCAAATTCTGGAAACACCATATATTTT; CDR3: CASSFANSGNTIYF
V: TRBV5-6; D: NA; J: TRBJ2-5; size: few; DNA: TGTGCCAGCAGCTTCGACGGGGAAGAGACCCAGTACTTC; CDR3: CASSFDGEETQYF
V: TRBV9; D: NA; J: TRBJ2-2; size: few; DNA: TGTGCCAGCAGCGTACGGACGAGTCGAACCGGGGAGCTGTTTTTT; CDR3: CASSVRTSRTGELFF
V: TRBV7-6; D: NA; J: TRBJ1-4; size: NA; DNA: TGTGCCAGCAGCCCCGAAGTTGCAACTAATGAAAAACCGTTTTTT; CDR3: CASSPEVATNEKPFF
V: TRBV28; D: NA; J: TRBJ1-5; size: few; DNA: TGTGCCAGCAGTTTAATCCAGGGACGGCAGCCCCAGCATTTT; CDR3: CASSLIQGRQPQHF
V: TRBV28; D: NA; J: TRBJ1-5; size: NA; DNA: TGTGCCAGCAGTTTGCACCGGACAGCCAAGATTAGCAATCAGCCCCAGCATTTT; CDR3: CASSLHRTAKISNQPQHF
V: TRBV7-2; D: TRBD1; J: TRBJ1-4; size: NA; DNA: TGTGCCAGCAGCTTGAGGTCGGGGGACAGTAATGAAAAACTGTTTTTT; CDR3: CASSLRSGDSNEKLFF
V: TRBV7-8; D: TRBD2; J: TRBJ2-1; size: NA; DNA: TGTGCCAGCAGCTTAGCGGTGGGGACTAGCGCCAATGAGCAGTTCTTC; CDR3: CASSLAVGTSANEQFF
V: TRBV20-1; D: TRBD1; J: TRBJ2-4; size: few; DNA: TGCAGTTGTTACCGAACAGGGGGTACCAAAAACATTCAGTACTTC; CDR3: CSCYRTGGTKNIQYF
V: TRBV15; D: NA; J: TRBJ1-1; size: NA; DNA: TGTGCCACCAGCAGAGATCTTTCTGGGGGTGGCACTGAAGCTTTCTTT; CDR3: CATSRDLSGGGTEAFF
V: TRBV3-1; D: NA; J: TRBJ2-7; size: NA; DNA: TGTGCCAGCAGCCAAGACGTTTCAGGGCTAAGCTCCTACGAGCAGTACTTC; CDR3: CASSQDVSGLSSYEQYF
V: TRBV28; D: NA; J: TRBJ2-3; size: NA; DNA: TGTGCCAGCAGCCCTCAGGGGCGTGGGACAGATACGCAGTATTTT; CDR3: CASSPQGRGTDTQYF
V: TRBV7-9; D: NA; J: TRBJ2-7; size: few; DNA: TGTGCCAGCAGCCCCGTTGAGGGAGAGCAGTACTTC; CDR3: CASSPVEGEQYF
V: TRBV9; D: NA; J: TRBJ2-1; size: NA; DNA: TGTGCCAGCAGCCCCCCTCCGGGAACCTACAATGAGCAGTTCTTC; CDR3: CASSPPPGTYNEQFF
V: TRBV20-1; D: TRBD2; J: TRBJ2-7; size: few; DNA: TGCAGTGCTCCACCGGGCGGGAGAAGAAGTTCCTACGAGCAGTACTTC; CDR3: CSAPPGGRRSSYEQYF
V: TRBV5-6; D: NA; J: TRBJ1-1; size: NA; DNA: TGTGCCAGCAGCCAGGCCCCTTCTGAAGCTTTCTTT; CDR3: CASSQAPSEAFF
V: TRBV5-6; D: NA; J: TRBJ2-5; size: few; DNA: TGTGCCAGCAGCATGTGGGGGGGCCGTTTTCAAGAGACCCAGTACTTC; CDR3: CASSMWGGRFQETQYF
V: TRBV6-2/TRBV6-3; D: TRBD1; J: TRBJ1-6; size: few; DNA: TGTGCCAGCAGTGGACAGGAGGCCTCCTATAATTCACCCCTCCACTTT; CDR3: CASSGQEASYNSPLHF
V: TRBV28; D: NA; J: TRBJ1-6; size: once; DNA: TGTGCCACAGGAGGGACACTAAATAATTCACCCCTCCACTTT; CDR3: CATGGTLNNSPLHF
V: TRBV28; D: NA; J: TRBJ2-7; size: few; DNA: TGTGCCAGCAGTTTTAGGACGGACTACGAGCAGTACTTC; CDR3: CASSFRTDYEQYF
V: TRBV9; D: TRBD1; J: TRBJ1-6; size: NA; DNA: TGTGCCAGCAGCGTCGGACAGGGGGGACTCTCCTATAATTCACCCCTCCACTTT; CDR3: CASSVGQGGLSYNSPLHF
V: TRBV6-1; D: NA; J: TRBJ2-3; size: NA; DNA: TGTGCCAGCAAGGATTTGACCTCTAGCACAGATACGCAGTATTTT; CDR3: CASKDLTSSTDTQYF
V: TRBV20-1; D: TRBD1; J: TRBJ2-1; size: NA; DNA: TGCAGTGCTCGTTTGGGACAGAGATCTAACAATGAGCAGTTCTTC; CDR3: CSARLGQRSNNEQFF
V: TRBV12-3/TRBV12-4; D: NA; J: TRBJ1-1; size: NA; DNA: TGTGCCAGCAGTTTCCCGACCGCTGAAGCTTTCTTT; CDR3: CASSFPTAEAFF
V: TRBV28; D: NA; J: TRBJ2-5; size: few; DNA: TGTGCCAGCAGTCTACCCCAACCGGGTCCCCAAGAGACTCAGTACTTC; CDR3: CASSLPQPGPQETQYF
V: TRBV20-1; D: TRBD1; J: TRBJ1-1; size: few; DNA: TGCAGTGCTTCCGCCAGAGACGACAGGGCTGAGGCTTTCTTT; CDR3: CSASARDDRAEAFF
V: TRBV27; D: NA; J: TRBJ2-5; size: NA; DNA: TGTGCCAGCAGTTTCTTCGGAGAGACCCAGTACTTC; CDR3: CASSFFGETQYF
V: TRBV3-1; D: NA; J: TRBJ2-7; size: NA; DNA: TGTGCCAGCAGCGTTCGGACTGCCGGGGGCGAGCAGTACTTC; CDR3: CASSVRTAGGEQYF
V: TRBV2; D: TRBD2; J: TRBJ2-3; size: NA; DNA: TGTGCCAGCAGTATAGCGGGGGGCCGAGGAGATACGCAGTATTTT; CDR3: CASSIAGGRGDTQYF
V: TRBV10-3; D: TRBD1; J: TRBJ2-7; size: few; DNA: TGTGCCATCAGCACCGGGACAGGGAACTACGAGCAGTACTTC; CDR3: CAISTGTGNYEQYF
V: TRBV29-1; D: NA; J: TRBJ1-2; size: NA; DNA: TGCAGCGTTAGCCAGGGATCTAACTATGGCTACACCTTC; CDR3: CSVSQGSNYGYTF
V: TRBV20-1; D: TRBD2; J: TRBJ2-7; size: NA; DNA: TGCAGTTGGGAGGGGAGTCGGACCTACGAGCAGTACTTC; CDR3: CSWEGSRTYEQYF
V: TRBV7-9; D: NA; J: TRBJ1-6; size: NA; DNA: TGTGCCAGCAGCTACCCAGTGTTGGGTTCACCCCTCCACTTT; CDR3: CASSYPVLGSPLHF
V: TRBV27; D: NA; J: TRBJ2-7; size: NA; DNA: TGTGCCAGCAGTCCTCAGGGGTTTGGCGAGCAGTACTTC; CDR3: CASSPQGFGEQYF
V: TRBV6-4; D: TRBD2; J: TRBJ2-5; size: few; DNA: TGTGCCAGCAGTGTGACTAGCGGGGGGCAAGAGACCCAGTACTTC; CDR3: CASSVTSGGQETQYF
V: TRBV7-2; D: NA; J: TRBJ1-2; size: NA; DNA: TGTGCCAGCAGCCTAAAAGGGGTAGACTATGGCTACACCTTC; CDR3: CASSLKGVDYGYTF
V: TRBV6-2/TRBV6-3; D: TRBD2; J: TRBJ2-7; size: once; DNA: TGTGCCAGCAGTTACTCGACTAGCGGGGGGGCCGAGCAGTACTTC; CDR3: CASSYSTSGGAEQYF
V: TRBV4-1; D: NA; J: TRBJ2-7; size: few; DNA: TGCGCCAGCAGCCAAGATCGGGCAGGGATCTCCTACGAGCAGTACTTC; CDR3: CASSQDRAGISYEQYF
V: TRBV9; D: TRBD2; J: TRBJ2-1; size: few; DNA: TGTGCCAGCAGCGTTGGAGCGGGGGGGTACACTGAGCAGTTCTTC; CDR3: CASSVGAGGYTEQFF
V: TRBV2; D: NA; J: TRBJ1-5; size: few; DNA: TGTGCCAGCAGTACAGCTCTCAATCAGCCCCAGCATTTT; CDR3: CASSTALNQPQHF